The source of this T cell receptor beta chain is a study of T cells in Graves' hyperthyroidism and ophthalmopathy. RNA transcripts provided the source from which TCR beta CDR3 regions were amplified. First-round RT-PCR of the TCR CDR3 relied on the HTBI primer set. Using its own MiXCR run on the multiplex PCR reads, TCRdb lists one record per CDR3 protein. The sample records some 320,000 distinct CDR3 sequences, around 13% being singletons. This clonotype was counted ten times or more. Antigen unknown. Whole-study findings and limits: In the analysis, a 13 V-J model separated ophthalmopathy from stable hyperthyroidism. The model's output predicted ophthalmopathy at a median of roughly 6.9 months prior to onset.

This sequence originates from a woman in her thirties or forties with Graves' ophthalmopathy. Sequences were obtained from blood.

CDR3 DNA sequence: TGTGCCAGTAGTCGCTCCAGGGGGCTGAGAGGGGAGCTGTTTTTT. This codes for CASSRSRGLRGELFF. J is TRBJ2-2 and V is TRBV19; 8 bases agree with TRBD1. CDR1 and CDR2 (germline): LNHDA, SQIVND (reference sequence). The CDR3 consists of 15 residues. Trimming cost V 5 bases and J 8 bases; bases outside gene matches: 10.